Listed here are 25 T cell receptor beta chains from one sample, sequenced in a study of neoadjuvant anti-PD-1 for oral cavity cancer. Assay: immunoSEQ multiplex PCR; the TCRdb copy retains only in-frame clones and omits some. The table records about 14,000 clones, roughly 74% of them present only once. The sample in question was PBMCs, obtained before nivolumab (anti-PD-1) treatment. These receptors came from a person between 40 and 79 years old with oral cavity squamous cell carcinoma.

V is TRBV10-2 and J is TRBJ2-5; no clear D. CDR1 and CDR2 (germline): WSHSY, SAAADI. CDR3 length: 13 residues. Trimming pared 6 bases from V and 0 bases from J, leaving 8 bases between. CDR3 amino acids: CASSNSYQETQYF. The DNA for the CDR3 is TGCGCCAGCAGCAACAGCTACCAAGAGACCCAGTACTTC.

The chain recombines TRBV19 with TRBJ2-3; 7 bases fit TRBD2. This CDR3 is built from 15 residues. In germline, CDR1 is LNHDA, CDR2 SQIVND (reference sequence). With V trimmed by 4 bases and J by 4 bases, 8 bases remained unmatched. DNA of the CDR3: TGTGCCAGTAGTAAGGCGGGAGTGAGTTCAGATACGCAGTATTTT. Its translation is CASSKAGVSSDTQYF.

The rearrangement uses TRBV7-8 and TRBJ2-6; TRBD1 is a possible D gene (6 bases). V gave up 4 bases and J gave up 0 bases, with 22 bases separating them. This CDR3 comprises 20 residues. Germline V gives CDR1 SGHVS, CDR2 FQNEAQ. CDR3 DNA: TGTGCCAGCAGCTCCCTATCCCTCCTGACAGGACCCTCTGGGGCCAACGTCCTGACTTTC. Translated: CASSSLSLLTGPSGANVLTF.

This rearrangement joins TRBV7-2 to TRBJ1-5; 8 bases match TRBD1. Germline CDR1 is SGHTA and CDR2 is FQGNSA. V lost 4 bases, J lost 3 bases, and 5 bases stayed unmatched. The CDR3 is 15 amino acids. Written as DNA, the CDR3 is TGTGCCAGCAGCTGGACAGGGTTCGACAATCAGCCCCAGCATTTT. This codes for CASSWTGFDNQPQHF.

The rearrangement uses TRBV5-4 and TRBJ1-4, with 10 bases that match TRBD1. V was clipped by 4 bases and J by 7 bases; unmatched bases: 10. CDR1 and CDR2 from the germline V gene are SGHNT and YYREEE (reference sequence). This CDR3 comprises 16 residues. CDR3 sequence: CASSNPGQGTVEKLFF. CDR3 bases: TGTGCCAGCAGCAATCCGGGACAGGGGACGGTTGAAAAACTGTTTTTT. Filled out from reference TRBV5-4 and TRBJ1-4, the complete variable domain reads ETGVTQSPTHLIKTRGQQVTLRCSSQSGHNTVSWYQQALGQGPQFIFQYYREEENGRGNFPPRFSGLQFPNYSSELNVNALELDDSALYLCASSNPGQGTVEKLFFGSGTQLSVL.

The CDR3 sequence: CASSFSGVRTDTQYF. As DNA, the CDR3 is TGTGCCAGCAGCTTTAGCGGTGTGCGAACAGATACGCAGTATTTT. The chain has TRBV5-6 and TRBJ2-3; a weak D match, TRBD2 (6 bases). V lost 2 bases to trimming and J lost 3 bases, with 13 bases between them. The CDR3 extends over 15 amino acids. Germline CDR1 SGHDT, CDR2 YYEEEE.

This clone was seen only a few times. The V call is TRBV5-1, the J call TRBJ1-2; D is uncertain. The CDR3 totals 14 residues. The germline V and J ends were trimmed by 4 bases and 7 bases, with 17 bases remaining between them. Per the germline V gene, CDR1 is SGHRS and CDR2 is YFSETQ. Here the CDR3 DNA reads TGCGCCAGCAGCACCCTCCCAGGCAGCCGTGGCTACACCTTC. Translated, it gives CASSTLPGSRGYTF. The complete variable domain, with remaining parts taken from reference TRBV5-1 and TRBJ1-2, reads KAGVTQTPRYLIKTRGQQVTLSCSPISGHRSVSWYQQTPGQGLQFLFEYFSETQRNKGNFPGRFSGRQFSNSRSEMNVSTLELGDSALYLCASSTLPGSRGYTFGSGTRLTVV.

The rearrangement uses TRBV2 and TRBJ1-5, with TRBD1 as a possible D gene (5 bases). Germline assignment: CDR1 SNHLY and CDR2 FYNNEI. Trimming left V 4 bases short and J 5 bases short, with 15 bases between. The CDR3 covers 15 residues. Here the CDR3 reads CASSASRTHYQPQHF. The CDR3 DNA reads as TGTGCCAGCAGTGCTTCCCGGACACATTATCAGCCCCAGCATTTT. Filled out from reference TRBV2 and TRBJ1-5, the complete variable domain reads EPEVTQTPSHQVTQMGQEVILRCVPISNHLYFYWYRQILGQKVEFLVSFYNNEISEKSEIFDDQFSVERPDGSNFTLKIRSTKLEDSAMYFCASSASRTHYQPQHFGDGTRLSIL.

The rearrangement joins TRBV4-1 to TRBJ2-4; D is uncertain. The CDR3 runs to 13 residues. Trimming removed 2 bases at V and 9 bases at J, with 11 bases between. Germline V gives CDR1 MGHRA, CDR2 YSYEKL. The DNA for the CDR3 is TGCGCCAGCAGCCAATTACTATGGGGCATTCAGTACTTC. This gives the protein CASSQLLWGIQYF.

The V gene is TRBV25-1, the J gene TRBJ2-5; either TRBD1 or TRBD2 may supply D (5 bases each). Trimming cost V 1 base and J 1 base, with 7 bases left between them. Germline CDR1 MGHDK, CDR2 SYGVNS. This CDR3 is 14 amino acids long. The DNA of the CDR3 is TGTGCCAGCAGTGAATTTGGGGGCCAAGAGACCCAGTACTTC. Translated, it gives CASSEFGGQETQYF.

This chain's CDR3 is CAISEMTGGYTF. Written as DNA, the CDR3 is TGTGCCATCAGTGAGATGACAGGCGGCTACACCTTC. This rearrangement joins TRBV10-3 to TRBJ1-2; possibly TRBD1 for D (6 bases). V lost 2 bases to trimming and J lost 8 bases, with 9 bases between them. The CDR3 has 12 residues. CDR1 ENHRY and CDR2 SYGVKD come from the germline V gene.

The chain recombines TRBV19 with TRBJ1-2; perhaps TRBD1 as D (6 bases). CDR3 length: 10 amino acids. Germline CDR1 and CDR2: LNHDA and SQIVND (reference sequence). Between the trimmed V and J ends, which lost 10 bases and 8 bases, there was a span of 11 bases. As DNA, the CDR3 is TGTGCCACAGGGGAGGAAGGCTACACCTTC. This encodes CATGEEGYTF. Full variable domain (remainder filled in from reference TRBV19 and TRBJ1-2): DGGITQSPKYLFRKEGQNVTLSCEQNLNHDAMYWYRQDPGQGLRLIYYSQIVNDFQKGDIAEGYSVSREKKESFPLTVTSAQKNPTAFYLCATGEEGYTFGSGTRLTVV.

The chain joins TRBV7-6 to TRBJ2-1; 7 positions match TRBD2. This CDR3 is built from 17 residues. CDR1 and CDR2 from the germline V gene are SGHVS and FNYEAQ. V lost 4 bases to trimming and J lost 8 bases; unmatched junction nucleotides: 17. CDR3 sequence (DNA): TGTGCCAGCAGCTCTCTACTGGGGGGGAGGATGGGTTATGAGCAGTTCTTC. Its translation is CASSSLLGGRMGYEQFF.

The chain uses TRBV9 and TRBJ2-5; TRBD2 might be the D (5 bases). CDR3 length equals 15 residues. Germline V gene data show CDR1 as SGDLS and CDR2 as YYNGEE. Trimming cost V 2 bases and J 1 base, with 12 bases left between them. The chain's CDR3 is CASSVGIGVQETQYF. The CDR3 DNA reads as TGTGCCAGCAGCGTGGGTATCGGGGTCCAAGAGACCCAGTACTTC.

The chain employs TRBV27 and TRBJ2-2; D possibly corresponds to TRBD1 (5 bases). CDR1 is MNHEY and CDR2 is SMNVEV in the germline V gene (reference sequence). The ends were cut back, 4 bases at V and 10 bases at J, with 10 bases in the middle. The length of the CDR3 is 12 residues. CDR3 loop: CASSSQGSELFF. DNA of the CDR3: TGTGCCAGCAGTTCCCAGGGCTCGGAGCTGTTTTTT.

This sequence joins TRBV4-1 and TRBJ1-1, with unresolved D. The CDR3 has 14 amino acids. V was shortened by 6 bases and J by 1 base, with 12 bases between the two germline ends. Germline lookup yields CDR1 MGHRA and CDR2 YSYEKL. This CDR3 reads CASRKIVPNTEAFF. The CDR3 nucleotides are TGCGCCAGCAGGAAAATAGTCCCGAACACTGAAGCTTTCTTT.

This chain links TRBV7-9 with TRBJ2-7; a possible D gene is TRBD1 (6 bases). Germline lookup yields CDR1 SEHNR and CDR2 FQNEAQ (reference sequence). V dropped 8 bases and J dropped 3 bases, with 14 bases sitting between them. This CDR3 is built from 13 residues. The CDR3 coding sequence is TGTGCCAGCGACAGGCTCCCAGGCTACGAGCAGTACTTC. This translates into CASDRLPGYEQYF.

This clone occurred a few times. The CDR3 DNA sequence: TGTGCCAGCAGGCAACGACAGGGTGGGTATTCACCCCTCCACTTT. Translated: CASRQRQGGYSPLHF. This chain links TRBV6-5 with TRBJ1-6; 7 bases are a match to TRBD1. Trimming removed 6 bases from V and 8 bases from J; junction bases left unmatched: 10. Germline CDR1 is MNHEY and CDR2 is SVGAGI. This CDR3 has 15 amino acids.

The chain links TRBV5-1 to TRBJ1-2, with no clear D. Germline assignment: CDR1 SGHRS and CDR2 YFSETQ. This CDR3 contains 13 residues. The germline V and J ends were trimmed by 1 base and 7 bases, with 11 bases remaining between them. CDR3 loop: CASSLWDKGGYTF. In DNA, the CDR3 is TGCGCCAGCAGCTTGTGGGATAAAGGTGGCTACACCTTC.

V usage is TRBV29-1 and J usage is TRBJ1-1, with a tentative D call TRBD1 (5 bases). V was shortened by 3 bases and J by 10 bases, with 9 bases between the two germline ends. This CDR3 contains 10 residues. Germline V lookup: CDR1 SQVTM, CDR2 ANQGSEA. CDR3 residues: CSVEGVGAFF. The CDR3 bases are TGCAGCGTTGAGGGGGTCGGAGCTTTCTTT.

The chain combines TRBV6-5 with TRBJ1-5; D is uncertain. The CDR3 is made up of 15 amino acids. Trimming took off 0 bases at V and 0 bases at J, with 6 bases between the two ends. Looked up from germline, CDR1 is MNHEY and CDR2 is SVGAGI. CDR3 loop: CASSYSAASNQPQHF. The CDR3 DNA follows: TGTGCCAGCAGTTACTCGGCGGCTAGCAATCAGCCCCAGCATTTT.

The rearrangement uses TRBV5-5 and TRBJ1-4; no firm D call. Trimming left V 5 bases short and J 8 bases short, with 13 bases between. The CDR3 has 13 residues. Germline CDR1 and CDR2: SGHKS and YYEKEE (reference sequence). This CDR3 reads CASSFMSGEKLFF. The CDR3 nucleotides read TGTGCCAGCAGTTTTATGTCGGGGGAAAAACTGTTTTTT.

The chain carries TRBV11-1 and TRBJ2-2; 10 bases map to TRBD1. The CDR3 loop spans 15 amino acids. The germline V gene encodes CDR1 SGHAT and CDR2 FQDESV (reference sequence). Germline trimming cut 5 bases from V and 5 bases from J; bases unmatched to any gene: 5. The CDR3 DNA follows: TGTGCCAGCAGCCCTCGACAGGGGGCTACCGGGGAGCTGTTTTTT. Its translation is CASSPRQGATGELFF.

J is TRBJ2-3 and V is TRBV27; D may be TRBD1 or TRBD2 (6 bases each). In germline, CDR1 is MNHEY, CDR2 SMNVEV (reference sequence). The CDR3 has 14 residues. The ends were cut back, 8 bases at V and 6 bases at J, with 18 bases in the middle. The CDR3 nucleotides are TGTGCCAGCTCGGGGGCCCTGTCGGGGGATACGCAGTATTTT. Protein sequence: CASSGALSGDTQYF.

The chain has TRBV5-1 and TRBJ1-4, with TRBD1 identical over 7 bases. The CDR3 is 15 residues long. The V gene end was trimmed by 5 bases and the J gene end by 0 bases; junction bases not matched to a gene: 4. CDR1 is SGHRS, CDR2 YFSETQ, per germline. The CDR3: CASRGGLTTNEKLFF. DNA for the CDR3: TGCGCCAGCAGAGGGGGCCTCACAACTAATGAAAAACTGTTTTTT. Complete variable domain (other parts from reference TRBV5-1 and TRBJ1-4): KAGVTQTPRYLIKTRGQQVTLSCSPISGHRSVSWYQQTPGQGLQFLFEYFSETQRNKGNFPGRFSGRQFSNSRSEMNVSTLELGDSALYLCASRGGLTTNEKLFFGSGTQLSVL.